A single sample is the source of the 9 T cell receptor beta chains below, sequenced in a study of T cell changes during pregnancy in multiple sclerosis. The protocol was immunoSEQ multiplex PCR, while the TCRdb copy is restricted to in-frame clones and leaves out a portion. The sample carries some 58,000 clones, around 96% recorded once. This specimen was CD8+ T cells from peripheral blood mononuclear cells, taken after pregnancy. The source is a female donor with multiple sclerosis, enrolled in a pregnancy study.

The chain links TRBV11-3 to TRBJ1-1; weak D call: TRBD1 (5 bases). The CDR3 extends over 12 amino acids. V lost 3 bases to trimming and J lost 8 bases, with 10 bases between them. From germline, CDR1 is SGHNT and CDR2 YENEEA. In DNA form, the CDR3 reads TGTGCCAGCAGCTTCCCAGGGTCAGAAGCTTTCTTT. Encoded protein: CASSFPGSEAFF.

This rearrangement joins TRBV7-9 to TRBJ1-4; possible D gene TRBD1, 6 bases. The germline gives CDR1 SEHNR, CDR2 FQNEAQ (reference sequence). This CDR3 has 15 residues. Trimming cost V 5 bases and J 4 bases, with 14 bases left between them. This chain's CDR3 is CASSPPGHLNEKLFF. For the CDR3, the DNA is TGTGCCAGCAGCCCGCCGGGACATCTTAATGAAAAACTGTTTTTT.

The V call is TRBV7-3, the J call TRBJ2-5; D not resolved. V was clipped by 5 bases and J by 5 bases, with 9 bases between them. The CDR3 is 12 amino acids. Germline-derived CDR1 and CDR2 are SGHTA and FQGTGA. This CDR3 is CASSPQVETQYF. The CDR3 nucleotides read TGTGCCAGCAGCCCCCAGGTCGAGACCCAGTACTTC.

The V and J genes are TRBV7-6 and TRBJ2-7; TRBD1 might be the D (5 bases). V was cut by 1 base and J by 3 bases, with 10 bases left in between. Germline CDR1 and CDR2: SGHVS and FNYEAQ. This CDR3 region has 14 residues. CDR3 sequence: CASSLEPGHYEQYF. CDR3 in DNA: TGTGCCAGCAGCTTAGAGCCAGGGCACTACGAGCAGTACTTC.

J is TRBJ1-2 and V is TRBV6-5; perhaps TRBD1 as D (6 bases). The CDR3 has 16 residues. Germline V CDR1 and CDR2: MNHEY, SVGAGI. V was trimmed by 0 bases and J by 4 bases, leaving 15 bases between them. The CDR3 nucleotides are TGTGCCAGCAGTTACTCGACAGGAGTTGGTGTCTATGGCTACACCTTC. Amino acids: CASSYSTGVGVYGYTF.

This chain links TRBV30 with TRBJ2-1, with TRBD2 matching 8 bases. The germline V gene has CDR1 GTSNPN and CDR2 SVGIG (reference sequence). V was pared by 3 bases and J by 0 bases, with 4 bases of the junction left unmatched. This CDR3 spans 15 amino acids. CDR3 residues: CAWSPGTSSYNEQFF. Written as DNA, the CDR3 is TGTGCCTGGAGCCCTGGGACTAGCTCCTACAATGAGCAGTTCTTC.

The rearrangement links TRBV9 to TRBJ2-2, with D perhaps matching TRBD2 (6 bases). This CDR3 contains 15 residues. Germline V gene sequence: CDR1 SGDLS, CDR2 YYNGEE. With 1 base removed from V and 2 bases from J, the gap between germline ends came to 9 bases. The CDR3 DNA reads as TGTGCCAGCAGCGTATTCGGGGGTAACACCGGGGAGCTGTTTTTT. Translated: CASSVFGGNTGELFF.

This chain uses TRBV19 with TRBJ1-5, with D unclear. This CDR3 has 13 amino acids. CDR1 is LNHDA, CDR2 SQIVND, per germline (reference sequence). V lost 2 bases and J lost 5, with 7 bases in between. Written as DNA, the CDR3 is TGTGCCAGTAGTATATCGTATTATCAGCCCCAGCATTTT. Its protein product is CASSISYYQPQHF.

V is TRBV19 and J is TRBJ1-1, with D hard to call. V was trimmed by 3 bases and J by 3 bases, leaving 20 bases between them. Germline V CDR1 and CDR2: LNHDA, SQIVND (reference sequence). The CDR3 runs 17 residues. The CDR3 loop is CASSIGEDESGYTEAFF. The CDR3 coding sequence is TGTGCCAGTAGTATCGGGGAAGATGAATCCGGGTACACTGAAGCTTTCTTT.